This T cell receptor beta chain was recovered during a study of blood T cell repertoires in COVID-19. About the research overall: The study drew acute and convalescent COVID-19 samples from the United States, Italy and Spain. Sample material is recorded as cDNA or gDNA derived from T cells, B-cell-depleted T cells, or PBMCs.

TCRdb keeps only in-frame clones here, not all; method: immunoSEQ multiplex PCR. The sample has about 390,000 clones; around 87% are singletons. Trimming took off 3 bases at V and 8 bases at J, with 9 bases between the two ends. The CDR3 is 13 amino acids. The germline V gene encodes CDR1 SGDLS and CDR2 YYNGEE. This TCR was sampled from a woman aged 55-69 years with COVID-19, enrolled during active disease. Sequenced input: peripheral blood. This chain links TRBV9 with TRBJ1-6; no reliable D call. Here the CDR3 reads CASSASSDSPLHF. DNA for the CDR3: TGTGCCAGCAGCGCCTCGTCGGATTCACCCCTCCACTTT.